The rows below give T cell receptor beta chains drawn from one sample of a study of cytomegalovirus exposure and HLA in healthy donors. TCRdb keeps only in-frame clones here, not all; method: immunoSEQ multiplex PCR. Among 150,000 to 250,000 clones listed, 82% were seen once. Sequenced sample: PBMCs. These receptors all stem from a woman aged 45-59 years in good health and CMV-seropositive. Each CDR3 is given with its conserved first and last residue. Fields, in order: CDR3 DNA, CDR3 protein, J gene, D gene, V gene, clone size. The D gene is left open where the match is weak. Not all rows give a size; the values are once, few, many and, for expanded clones, a class.

TGTGCCAGCAATGACGACTTGAACACCGGGGAGCTGTTTTTT CASNDDLNTGELFF TRBJ2-2 NA TRBV6-1 few
TGCGCCAGCAGCCAAGTTAAGTGGATAGCGGGGAAGAACACCGGGGAGCTGTTTTTT CASSQVKWIAGKNTGELFF TRBJ2-2 TRBD2 TRBV4-1 NA
TGTGCCAGCAGCTTCGGGACAGGACTCACTGAAGCTTTCTTT CASSFGTGLTEAFF TRBJ1-1 TRBD1 TRBV7-8 NA
TGCGCCAGCAGCAGGGGCCGAGTACGACTAGCGGAAGGGGGGGAGACCCAGTACTTC CASSRGRVRLAEGGETQYF TRBJ2-5 TRBD2 TRBV5-1 NA
TGTGCCAGCTCGCCGACCCTGACAGGGGCTCGGCAGCCCCAGCATTTT CASSPTLTGARQPQHF TRBJ1-5 TRBD1 TRBV18 NA
TGTGCCAGCAGCTTAGTGGGAGCGGGGGACACTGAAGCTTTCTTT CASSLVGAGDTEAFF TRBJ1-1 NA TRBV11-2 NA
TGCAGCGTTCACTTCATTACCTACGAGCAGTACTTC CSVHFITYEQYF TRBJ2-7 NA TRBV29-1 NA
TGTGCCAGTAAGCGGGGCCCGAACACCGGGGAGCTGTTTTTT CASKRGPNTGELFF TRBJ2-2 TRBD2 TRBV5-6 NA
TGTGCCACCAGCAGAGATGGCAGCGGGGCCCTATTGAACACTGAAGCTTTCTTT CATSRDGSGALLNTEAFF TRBJ1-1 NA TRBV15 NA
TGTGCCTGGATTTCGGGACAGGGTGGACTCCAGTACTTC CAWISGQGGLQYF TRBJ2-5 TRBD1 TRBV30 NA
TGTGCCATCACTACGGGACAGACGCTTTGGACCTTC CAITTGQTLWTF TRBJ1-2 TRBD1 TRBV10-3 NA
TGTGCCAGCACCAACGTCGGGGAGGGGCTCGAGCAGTACTTC CASTNVGEGLEQYF TRBJ2-7 TRBD2 TRBV6-5 NA
TGTGCCAGTAGCGGGGATGCAGATACGCAGTATTTT CASSGDADTQYF TRBJ2-3 TRBD2 TRBV6-6 NA
TGTGCCAGCAACCCTGCGGGGAAGCGGAACGAGCAGTACTTC CASNPAGKRNEQYF TRBJ2-7 NA TRBV2 NA
TGTGCCAGCTCACCTCTTAGCGGGTTCCAAGAGACCCAGTACTTC CASSPLSGFQETQYF TRBJ2-5 TRBD2 TRBV18 NA
TGCAGCGTTGTACAGGGGAATACTGAAGCTTTCTTT CSVVQGNTEAFF TRBJ1-1 TRBD1 TRBV29-1 NA
TGTGCCAGCAGTATCGGGACAGGGGGTTCCTACGAGCAGTACTTC CASSIGTGGSYEQYF TRBJ2-7 TRBD1 TRBV6-5 NA
TGTGCCAGCTCACCAAACTCTGGCGGCCCCACCTACAATGAGCAGTTCTTC CASSPNSGGPTYNEQFF TRBJ2-1 NA TRBV18 NA
TGCGCCAGCAGCCCCAGTGGTACTAAGGAAAAACTGTTTTTT CASSPSGTKEKLFF TRBJ1-4 NA TRBV5-1 NA
TGCGCCAGCAGCCAAGATTATGGGCAGGGAGGGCAGCCCCAGCATTTT CASSQDYGQGGQPQHF TRBJ1-5 NA TRBV4-3 NA
TGCGCCAGCAGCCAAGGAAGGGGGGGCATGAACACTGAAGCTTTCTTT CASSQGRGGMNTEAFF TRBJ1-1 NA TRBV4-1 NA
TGTGCCAGCAGTTACCAGGGGAGCACAGATACGCAGTATTTT CASSYQGSTDTQYF TRBJ2-3 NA TRBV6-6 NA
TGTGCCAGCTCACCTGCGAGGGATAGCAATCAGCCCCAGCATTTT CASSPARDSNQPQHF TRBJ1-5 NA TRBV18 NA
TGTGCCAGCAGCCACTACAGGGGACCTCGGCAAGAGACCCAGTACTTC CASSHYRGPRQETQYF TRBJ2-5 TRBD1 TRBV11-2 NA
TGCGCCAGCAGTCAACAACCCCCACTGTACTTC CASSQQPPLYF TRBJ2-5 NA TRBV23-1 NA
TGTGCCAGCAGCCGGAGCGAGGGCGGTGAGCAGTTCTTC CASSRSEGGEQFF TRBJ2-1 NA TRBV7-6 NA
TGTGCCAGCTCACCGGCCCTGACAGAGTACTCCTACGAGCAGTACTTC CASSPALTEYSYEQYF TRBJ2-7 NA TRBV18 NA
TGTGCCAGCAGCGCTCAGGGAGGGATTATTTCCGGGGAGCTGTTTTTT CASSAQGGIISGELFF TRBJ2-2 TRBD2 TRBV7-9 NA
TGTGCCAGCAGTTACAGGGAGGGGGGCTACACCTTC CASSYREGGYTF TRBJ1-2 NA TRBV6-5 NA
TGTGCCAGCAGTTCTCCCGGGACAGGGACAAATGAGCAGTTCTTC CASSSPGTGTNEQFF TRBJ2-1 TRBD1 TRBV28 NA
TGCGCCAGCAGCTCCTTCGATGAGCAGTTCTTC CASSSFDEQFF TRBJ2-1 NA TRBV5-1 few
TGTGCCTGGAGTGTAACCAGGGGAGAAAAACTGTTTTTT CAWSVTRGEKLFF TRBJ1-4 NA TRBV30 NA
TGTGCCATCAGTGTCCCGGGACTAGTTTACCATGAGCAGTTCTTC CAISVPGLVYHEQFF TRBJ2-1 TRBD2 TRBV10-3 few
TGTGCCAGCAGCGTAGATGGGACTGTCTACAATGAGCAGTTCTTC CASSVDGTVYNEQFF TRBJ2-1 NA TRBV9 NA
TGTGCCATCAAGGCGGGAGGGCTCTACAATGAGCAGTTCTTC CAIKAGGLYNEQFF TRBJ2-1 TRBD2 TRBV10-3 NA
TGTGCCAGCAGTTTAAGGGGGCGCTCCTACGAGCAGTACTTC CASSLRGRSYEQYF TRBJ2-7 TRBD1 TRBV27 NA
TGTGCCAGCAGAACCGGGACATTCAACTATGGCTACACCTTC CASRTGTFNYGYTF TRBJ1-2 NA TRBV6-5 few
TGTGCCAGCACGGACAGAAACTATGGCTACACCTTC CASTDRNYGYTF TRBJ1-2 NA TRBV28 few
TGTGCCAGCAGCCCCCGTGGCAGGATAGCAACTAATGAAAAACTGTTTTTT CASSPRGRIATNEKLFF TRBJ1-4 NA TRBV7-9 NA
TGTGCCAGCAGTGACCCCACAGGCACAGATACGCAGTATTTT CASSDPTGTDTQYF TRBJ2-3 NA TRBV25-1 NA
TGTGCCAGCAGACCGCTTCCGGGGAGGGAAAAACTGTTTTTT CASRPLPGREKLFF TRBJ1-4 NA TRBV28 NA
TGTGCCAGCAGCCAATCGGTGCATGAGCAGTTCTTC CASSQSVHEQFF TRBJ2-1 NA TRBV4-2 NA
TGTGCCAGCAGCTTAGTGGGGGGACAGAAATCCAGCTACTATGGCTACACCTTC CASSLVGGQKSSYYGYTF TRBJ1-2 TRBD1 TRBV7-8 once
TGTGCCAGTAGTATTGACAGTCAGAAGGAAAAACTGTTTTTT CASSIDSQKEKLFF TRBJ1-4 NA TRBV19 NA
TGTGCCAGTAAGACGGGGGGACGGGAAAAACTGTTTTTT CASKTGGREKLFF TRBJ1-4 NA TRBV19 NA
TGCAGCGCCGGGACTTCTAACTATGGCTACACCTTC CSAGTSNYGYTF TRBJ1-2 NA TRBV29-1 once
TGTGCCAGCAGCCAAGGGAGAAATCAGCCCCAGCATTTT CASSQGRNQPQHF TRBJ1-5 NA TRBV14 few